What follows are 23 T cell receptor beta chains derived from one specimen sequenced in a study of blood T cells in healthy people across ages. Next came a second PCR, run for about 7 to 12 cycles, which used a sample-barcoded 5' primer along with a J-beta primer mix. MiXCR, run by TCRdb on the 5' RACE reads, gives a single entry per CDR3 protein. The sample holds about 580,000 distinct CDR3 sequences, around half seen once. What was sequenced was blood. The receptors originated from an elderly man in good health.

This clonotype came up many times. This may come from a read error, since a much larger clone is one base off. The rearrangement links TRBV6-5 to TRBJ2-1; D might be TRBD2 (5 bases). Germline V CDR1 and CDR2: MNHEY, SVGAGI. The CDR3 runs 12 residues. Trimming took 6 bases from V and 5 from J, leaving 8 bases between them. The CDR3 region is CASRYGDNEQFF. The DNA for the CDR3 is TGTGCCAGCAGGTACGGGGACAATGAGCAGTTCTTC.

The CDR3 region is CASSPTRGGGYTF. The CDR3 DNA reads TGTGCCAGCAGCCCCACTAGGGGGGGAGGCTACACCTTC. The rearrangement uses TRBV7-9 and TRBJ1-2; possible D gene TRBD1, 6 bases. Trimming cost V 5 bases and J 8 bases, with 15 bases left between them. This CDR3 contains 13 residues. Germline CDR1 reads SEHNR; CDR2 reads FQNEAQ (reference sequence).

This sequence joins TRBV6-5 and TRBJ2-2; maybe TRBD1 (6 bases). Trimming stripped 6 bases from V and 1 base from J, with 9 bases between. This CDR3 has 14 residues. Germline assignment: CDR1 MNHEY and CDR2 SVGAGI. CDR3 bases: TGTGCCAGCAGGCTGACAGGGAACACCGGGGAGCTGTTTTTT. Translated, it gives CASRLTGNTGELFF.

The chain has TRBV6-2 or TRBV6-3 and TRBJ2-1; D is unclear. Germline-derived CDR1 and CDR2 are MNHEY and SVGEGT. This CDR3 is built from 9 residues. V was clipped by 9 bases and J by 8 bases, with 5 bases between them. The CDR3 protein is CASGDEQFF. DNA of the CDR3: TGTGCCAGTGGTGATGAGCAGTTCTTC.

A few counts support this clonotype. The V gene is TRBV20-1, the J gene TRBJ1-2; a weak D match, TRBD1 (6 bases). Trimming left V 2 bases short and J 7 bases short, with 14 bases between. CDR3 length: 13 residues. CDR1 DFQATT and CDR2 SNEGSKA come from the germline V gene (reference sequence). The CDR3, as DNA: TGCAGTGCTAGAACGGCAGGGGCCGCTGGCTACACCTTC. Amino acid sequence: CSARTAGAAGYTF.

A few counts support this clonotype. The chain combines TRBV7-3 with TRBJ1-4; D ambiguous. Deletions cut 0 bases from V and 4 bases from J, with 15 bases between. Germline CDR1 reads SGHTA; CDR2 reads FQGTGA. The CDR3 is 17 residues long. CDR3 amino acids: CASSLTGANNRNEKLFF. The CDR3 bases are TGTGCCAGCAGCTTAACGGGAGCCAACAACCGTAATGAAAAACTGTTTTTT.

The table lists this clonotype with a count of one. The chain's CDR3 is CSAKQGANTEAFF. The CDR3 DNA is TGCAGTGCTAAGCAGGGCGCGAACACTGAAGCTTTCTTT. The chain has TRBV20-1 and TRBJ1-1, with D possibly being TRBD1 (5 bases). Germline-derived CDR1 and CDR2 are DFQATT and SNEGSKA (reference sequence). V lost 4 bases and J 1 base, leaving 10 bases between the germline ends. The CDR3 totals 13 residues.

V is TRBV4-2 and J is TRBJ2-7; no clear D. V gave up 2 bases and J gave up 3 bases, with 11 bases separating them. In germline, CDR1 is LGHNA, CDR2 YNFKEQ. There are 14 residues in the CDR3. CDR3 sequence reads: CASSQSLDYYEQYF. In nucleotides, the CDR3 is TGTGCCAGCAGCCAATCCCTAGATTACTACGAGCAGTACTTC.

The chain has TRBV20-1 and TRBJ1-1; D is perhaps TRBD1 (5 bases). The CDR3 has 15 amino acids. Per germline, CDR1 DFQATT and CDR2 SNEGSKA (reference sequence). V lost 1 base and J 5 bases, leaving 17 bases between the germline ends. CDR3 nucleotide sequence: TGCAGTGCTAGAGCAACAGGCTCCCGAGGTACTGAAGCTTTCTTT. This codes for CSARATGSRGTEAFF.

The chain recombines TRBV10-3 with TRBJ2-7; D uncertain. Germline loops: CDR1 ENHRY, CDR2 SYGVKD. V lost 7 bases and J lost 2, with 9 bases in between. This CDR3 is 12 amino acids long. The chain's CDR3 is CAIKAGTYEQYF. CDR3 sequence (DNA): TGTGCCATCAAAGCAGGCACCTACGAGCAGTACTTC.

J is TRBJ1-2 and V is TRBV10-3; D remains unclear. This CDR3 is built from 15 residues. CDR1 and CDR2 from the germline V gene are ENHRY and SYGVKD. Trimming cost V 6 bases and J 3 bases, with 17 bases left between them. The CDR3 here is CAISPGRVADYGYTF. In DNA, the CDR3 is TGTGCCATCAGCCCCGGACGAGTCGCGGACTATGGCTACACCTTC.

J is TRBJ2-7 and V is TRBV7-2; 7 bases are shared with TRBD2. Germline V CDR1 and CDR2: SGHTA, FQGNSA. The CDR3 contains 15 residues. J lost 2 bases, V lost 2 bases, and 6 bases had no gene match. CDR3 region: CASSLLAEGPYEQYF. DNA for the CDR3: TGTGCCAGCAGCTTACTAGCGGAGGGACCCTACGAGCAGTACTTC.

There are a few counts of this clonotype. The CDR3 reads CSASGGSQETQYF. DNA of the CDR3: TGCAGTGCTAGTGGCGGCTCCCAAGAGACCCAGTACTTC. This rearrangement joins TRBV20-1 to TRBJ2-5; D gene uncertain. This CDR3 has 13 amino acids. V was clipped by 3 bases and J by 1 base, with 9 bases between them. Germline V gene data show CDR1 as DFQATT and CDR2 as SNEGSKA (reference sequence).

CDR3 protein: CSWGLAGVTDTQYF. The CDR3 nucleotides are TGCAGCTGGGGACTAGCGGGAGTTACAGATACGCAGTATTTT. The chain employs TRBV29-1 and TRBJ2-3; 14 nucleotides align to TRBD2. This CDR3 is 14 amino acids long. Germline assignment: CDR1 SQVTM and CDR2 ANQGSEA. The J segment lost 3 bases and the V segment lost 8 bases, leaving 4 bases of the junction unmatched.

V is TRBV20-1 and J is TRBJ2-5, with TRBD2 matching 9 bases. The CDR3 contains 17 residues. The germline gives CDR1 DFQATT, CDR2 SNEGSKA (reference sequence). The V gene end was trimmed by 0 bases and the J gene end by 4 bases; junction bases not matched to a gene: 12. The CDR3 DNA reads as TGCAGTGCTAGAGATGGGGGTAGCGGGAGTTTGCCAGAGACCCAGTACTTC. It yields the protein CSARDGGSGSLPETQYF.

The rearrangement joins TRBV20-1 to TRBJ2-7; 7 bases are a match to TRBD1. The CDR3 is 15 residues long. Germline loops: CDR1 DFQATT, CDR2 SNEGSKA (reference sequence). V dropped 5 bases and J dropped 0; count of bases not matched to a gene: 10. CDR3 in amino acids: CSAPTRDSLSYEQYF. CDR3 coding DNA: TGCAGTGCTCCGACCCGGGACAGCCTCTCCTACGAGCAGTACTTC.

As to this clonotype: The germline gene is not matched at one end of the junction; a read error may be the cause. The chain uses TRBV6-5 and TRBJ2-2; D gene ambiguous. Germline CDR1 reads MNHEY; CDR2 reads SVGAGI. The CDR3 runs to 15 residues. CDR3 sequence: CASTQTGPNTRELFF. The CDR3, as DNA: TGTGCCAGCACCCAGACTGGACCGAACACCAGGGAGCTGTTTTTT.

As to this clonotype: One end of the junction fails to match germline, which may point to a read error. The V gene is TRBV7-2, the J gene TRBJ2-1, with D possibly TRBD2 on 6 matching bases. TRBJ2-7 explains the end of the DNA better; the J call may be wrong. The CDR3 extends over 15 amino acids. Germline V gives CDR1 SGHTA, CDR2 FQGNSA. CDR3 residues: CANSLKVTSFNEQYF. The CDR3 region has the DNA TGTGCCAACAGCTTAAAGGTAACTAGCTTCAACGAGCAGTACTTC.

The CDR3 protein is CAISDSRDALETQYF. In DNA, the CDR3 is TGTGCCATCAGCGATTCGCGGGACGCCCTTGAGACCCAGTACTTC. The V gene is TRBV10-3, the J gene TRBJ2-5; a weak D match, TRBD2 (6 bases). From germline, CDR1 is ENHRY and CDR2 SYGVKD. V was cut by 6 bases and J by 5 bases, with 19 bases left in between. This CDR3 comprises 15 residues.

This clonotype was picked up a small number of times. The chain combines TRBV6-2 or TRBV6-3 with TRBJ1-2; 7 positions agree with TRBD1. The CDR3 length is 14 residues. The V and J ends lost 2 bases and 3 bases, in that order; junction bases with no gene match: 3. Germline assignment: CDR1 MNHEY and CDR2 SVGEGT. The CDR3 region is CASSYDRADYGYTF. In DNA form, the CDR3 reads TGTGCCAGCAGTTACGACAGGGCGGACTATGGCTACACCTTC.

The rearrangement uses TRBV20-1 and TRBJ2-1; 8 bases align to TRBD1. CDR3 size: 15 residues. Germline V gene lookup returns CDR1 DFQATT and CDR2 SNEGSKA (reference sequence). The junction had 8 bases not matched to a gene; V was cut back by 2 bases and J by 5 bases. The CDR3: CSARSIQGADNEQFF. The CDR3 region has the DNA TGCAGTGCTAGATCGATTCAGGGGGCGGACAATGAGCAGTTCTTC.

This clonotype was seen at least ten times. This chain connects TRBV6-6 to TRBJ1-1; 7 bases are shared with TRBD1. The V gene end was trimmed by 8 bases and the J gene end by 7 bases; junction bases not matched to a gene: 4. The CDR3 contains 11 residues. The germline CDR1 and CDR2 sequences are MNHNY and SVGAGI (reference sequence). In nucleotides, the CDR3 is TGTGCCAGCTTTAGACAGGGTGAAGCTTTCTTT. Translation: CASFRQGEAFF.

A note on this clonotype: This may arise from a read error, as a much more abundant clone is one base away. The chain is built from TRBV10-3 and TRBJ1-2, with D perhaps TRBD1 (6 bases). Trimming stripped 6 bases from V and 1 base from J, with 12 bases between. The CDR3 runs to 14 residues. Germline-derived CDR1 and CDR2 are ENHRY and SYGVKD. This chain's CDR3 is CAIREDRVNYGYTF. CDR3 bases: TGTGCCATCAGGGAGGACAGAGTTAACTATGGCTACACCTTC.